This TCR beta chain appears in the sequencing data of a study of graft-versus-host responses after intestinal transplantation. Study in general: Isolated intestinal, liver-intestinal, or multivisceral transplants had been given to the recipients.

Sequencing used immunoSEQ multiplex PCR; TCRdb keeps in-frame clones, though not all of them. Among some 50,000 clones listed, around 84% were seen once. On this clone: Its specificity is unknown.

V was cut by 2 bases and J by 3 bases, with 11 bases left in between. Germline assignment: CDR1 MGHRA and CDR2 YSYEKL. This CDR3 contains 15 residues. Regarding the study as a whole: GvH clones appeared in recipient marrow, some first in ileum or blood.

The sequencing used unstimulated CD4+ T cells sorted from spleen or lymph node cells, collected before transplant. The sequence came from a human donor who was the organ donor for an intestinal transplant. The chain links TRBV4-1 to TRBJ1-5, with D possibly matching TRBD1 (6 bases). CDR3 in amino acids: CASSQKGDNNQPQHF. CDR3 bases: TGCGCCAGCAGCCAAAAGGGGGACAACAATCAGCCCCAGCATTTT.